The 8 T cell receptor beta chains below come from one sample, sequenced in a study of blood T cells in healthy people across ages. A second PCR of 7 to 11 cycles used a sample-barcoded 5' primer and a J-beta primer mix. TCRdb passed the 5' RACE reads through MiXCR, listing each CDR3 protein once. The sample holds 730,000 or so distinct CDR3 sequences, approximately 43% seen once. The sequenced material came from blood. Receptors were obtained from a woman in her sixties or seventies in good health.

The rearrangement joins TRBV6-2 or TRBV6-3 to TRBJ1-1; D remains ambiguous. Trimming pared 7 bases from V and 1 base from J, leaving 10 bases between. The CDR3 covers 13 residues. Germline values: CDR1 MNHEY, CDR2 SVGEGT. The CDR3 bases are TGTGCCAGCACCTACCGGAAGAACACTGAAGCTTTCTTT. This sequence encodes CASTYRKNTEAFF.

This clonotype has more than one count but fewer than ten. The chain employs TRBV14 and TRBJ2-4; 9 bases align to TRBD2. With 0 bases clipped from V and 13 bases from J, the junction kept 10 bases outside the gene matches. The CDR3 covers 15 residues. Germline V gene sequence: CDR1 SGHDN, CDR2 FVKESK. The CDR3 DNA is TGTGCCAGCAGCCAAGATCTATGGGCGGGAGGGGAGCAGTACTTC. It translates to CASSQDLWAGGEQYF.

A few counts support this clonotype. V gene TRBV5-1 combines with J gene TRBJ2-1; 7 bases fit TRBD2. V shed 7 bases, J shed 4 bases, and the junction held 8 bases outside the gene matches. This CDR3 region has 14 residues. Germline CDR1 reads SGHRS; CDR2 reads YFSETQ. CDR3 DNA: TGCGCCAGCGGATTGGGGGGGGATTACAATGAGCAGTTCTTC. Translation gives CASGLGGDYNEQFF.

The chain recombines TRBV12-3 or TRBV12-4 with TRBJ2-1, with 9 bases that match TRBD1. The CDR3 is 13 residues long. V dropped 11 bases and J dropped 10; count of bases not matched to a gene: 12. The CDR3: CAGGPGQGYEQFF. The CDR3 DNA reads TGTGCCGGCGGGCCGGGACAGGGCTACGAGCAGTTCTTC.

For the CDR3, the DNA is TGTGCCAGCAGTCCTCCTCACGGGTCTTACGAGCAGTACTTC. Translated: CASSPPHGSYEQYF. The rearrangement uses TRBV6-5 and TRBJ2-7; unclear D gene. V was trimmed by 5 bases and J by 4 bases, leaving 15 bases between them. Germline V CDR1 and CDR2: MNHEY, SVGAGI. This CDR3 has 14 residues.

This clonotype appeared a single time. This may be a read error, as it is one base from a much larger clone. The J gene is TRBJ2-5, the V gene TRBV9; D is unclear. The CDR3 is 13 residues long. CDR1 and CDR2 from the germline V gene are SGDLS and YYNGEE. The CDR3 sequence: CASSVSGQETRYF. The CDR3 DNA reads TGTGCCAGCAGCGTAAGTGGCCAAGAGACCCGGTACTTC.

This chain links TRBV7-9 with TRBJ2-5; 9 bases are a match to TRBD1. The end of the DNA is better explained by TRBJ2-7, so the J call may be wrong. The CDR3 sequence is 14 residues long. Germline loops: CDR1 SEHNR, CDR2 FQNEAQ (reference sequence). The CDR3 nucleotides read TGTGCCAGCAGCACACCGGGACAGGGTGACGAGCAGTACTTC. Amino acid sequence: CASSTPGQGDEQYF.

The chain links TRBV20-1 to TRBJ1-2, with D perhaps matching TRBD1 (6 bases). CDR1 is DFQATT, CDR2 SNEGSKA, per germline (reference sequence). The CDR3 totals 13 residues. Trimming cost V 5 bases and J 8 bases, with 18 bases left between them. CDR3 DNA: TGCAGTGCTCCGAGGCAGGGGATTGAGGGCTACACCTTC. This translates into CSAPRQGIEGYTF.